Listed below are T cell receptor beta chains from one sample, sequenced in a study of shared clonotypes between healthy human individuals. Libraries were prepared by immunoSEQ multiplex PCR; TCRdb keeps only in-frame clonotypes and omits some of them. The sample shows fewer than 850,000 clones, roughly 91% of them seen only once. The sequencing input was memory CD8+ T cells from PBMCs. Receptors were obtained from a man aged 18 to 29 in good health. Some clones in this sample may be carry-over from other donors' samples. Each CDR3 is given with its conserved first and last residue. The size of a clone is reported for some rows only, either as once, few or many, or as a class for expanded clones.

TRBJ1-2 | TRBV4-3 | . | CASSRARWDLEGYTF
TRBJ1-1 | TRBV7-9 | . | CASSFQGAPEAFF
TRBJ2-1 | TRBV2 | . | CASSGDWVEQFF
TRBJ2-4 | TRBV7-8 | . | CASSQGQGMVGAKNIQYF
TRBJ1-3 | TRBV4-2 | . | CASSQDPSISGNTIYF
TRBJ2-3 | TRBV11-2 | . | CASSLSNWGPSTDTQYF
TRBJ2-7 | TRBV5-6 | . | CASSWGLAGARSYEQYF
TRBJ2-7 | TRBV15 | . | CATSRGERYEQYF
TRBJ1-5 | TRBV19 | few | CATLDRYSNQPQHF
TRBJ2-7 | TRBV30 | . | CAWSPRESYEQYF
TRBJ1-2 | TRBV14 | . | CASSQAGDSYGYTF
TRBJ2-7 | TRBV5-6 | . | CASSLGRHEQYF
TRBJ1-1 | TRBV6-5 | . | CASWLDRAAEAFF
TRBJ2-1 | TRBV19 | . | CASRLTSGGYNEQFF
TRBJ2-3 | TRBV4-3 | once | CASSQDWRTQMNTQYF
TRBJ2-7 | TRBV28 | . | CASSLIIAGAITAYEQYF
TRBJ2-1 | TRBV27 | . | CATTGASTYNEQFF
TRBJ2-1 | TRBV19 | . | CASSMGPYNEQFF
TRBJ2-7 | TRBV1 | . | CTSRPSRAGPWVGEQYF
TRBJ2-5 | TRBV5-1 | . | CASSLVIRQETQYF
TRBJ2-7 | TRBV27 | . | CASSFVYQAGVSHEQYF
TRBJ2-7 | TRBV7-9 | . | CASSPRGTGTFDRYEQYF
TRBJ1-1 | TRBV6-1 | . | CASKIGTAVEAFF
TRBJ2-3 | TRBV7-9 | . | CASSASLRTDTQYF
TRBJ1-5 | TRBV4-1 | . | CASSLGTGVDQPQHF
TRBJ2-3 | TRBV28 | . | CATLGQVPDTQYF
TRBJ2-7 | TRBV11-2 | many | CASSFARGHEQYF
TRBJ2-4 | TRBV5-1 | . | CASRTTGTGFTIQYF
TRBJ1-4 | TRBV19 | . | CASSIWGAATNEKLFF
TRBJ2-1 | TRBV27 | . | CASSFRGSSYNEQFF
TRBJ1-2 | TRBV5-6 | . | CASSFGTGIYGYTF
TRBJ1-2 | TRBV12-5 | . | CASGLTLGQGLYGYTF
TRBJ2-7 | TRBV5-1 | . | CASSLRGLNYEQYF
TRBJ2-1 | TRBV6-1 | . | CASSEGSYNEQFF
TRBJ2-2 | TRBV19 | . | CASMGVANTGELFF
TRBJ1-1 | TRBV5-4 | . | CASSLVGTEAFF
TRBJ1-4 | TRBV28 | . | CASRRDRETNEKLFF